This TCR beta chain was found in a study of T cell responses to AZD1222 COVID-19 vaccine. Whole-study results and caveats: Every sample of the repertoires postdated the peak T cell response. Nearly half of spike-specific TCRs reportedly target unmutated variant regions. At 160-218 and 743-854, vaccine-associated CD4 TCRs were dominant, and they spanned spike.

Concerning this clone: Its antigen is not known.

The length of the CDR3 is 13 residues. V was cut by 3 bases and J by 1 base, with 9 bases left in between. Germline V CDR1 and CDR2: DFQATT, SNEGSKA (reference sequence). Assay used: immunoSEQ multiplex PCR; TCRdb lists only in-frame clones, some missing. This table has fewer than 150,000 clones, about nine tenths appearing once. The genes are TRBV20-1 and TRBJ2-5; no clear D. The source of this sequence is an adult in good health. The specimen was peripheral blood, collected on day 0 of AZD1222 vaccination. The CDR3 sequence is CSASLTVQETQYF. The CDR3 DNA reads TGCAGTGCTAGTTTGACTGTCCAAGAGACCCAGTACTTC.